Listed here are 10 T cell receptor beta chains from one sample, sequenced in a study of CD8+ T cells in alopecia areata. The authors extracted RNA and reverse transcribed it into cDNA as the sequencing template. TCRdb's table, derived via immunoSEQ multiplex PCR, lists solely in-frame clones and lacks some. The table records over 100,000 clones, about 47% of them present only once. The sample was CD8+ T cells sorted from blood, taken at week 0. All receptors come from a human donor with alopecia areata.

This clone was observed a few times. The chain has TRBV5-6 and TRBJ1-1, with a weak D call TRBD1 (6 bases). CDR1 is SGHDT and CDR2 is YYEEEE in the germline V gene. Trimming pared 0 bases from V and 0 bases from J, leaving 9 bases between. The CDR3 has 15 amino acids. CDR3 sequence reads: CASSLGGQMNTEAFF. CDR3 nucleotide sequence: TGTGCCAGCAGCTTGGGTGGACAGATGAACACTGAAGCTTTCTTT. The complete variable domain, with remaining parts taken from reference TRBV5-6 and TRBJ1-1, reads DAGVTQSPTHLIKTRGQQVTLRCSPKSGHDTVSWYQQALGQGPQFIFQYYEEEERQRGNFPDRFSGHQFPNYSSELNVNALLLGDSALYLCASSLGGQMNTEAFFGQGTRLTVV.

The V gene is TRBV5-1, the J gene TRBJ1-2; the D is unclear. The CDR3 sequence is 14 residues long. Germline CDR1 is SGHRS and CDR2 is YFSETQ. V lost 2 bases and J 3 bases, leaving 11 bases between the germline ends. CDR3 nucleotide sequence: TGCGCCAGCAGCTTCGGCACCCGGCACTATGGCTACACCTTC. Translating it yields CASSFGTRHYGYTF.

This chain uses TRBV29-1 with TRBJ1-2, with TRBD1 matching over 10 bases. With V trimmed by 0 bases and J by 6 bases, 4 bases remained unmatched. From germline, CDR1 is SQVTM and CDR2 ANQGSEA. The CDR3 loop spans 14 amino acids. The CDR3 loop reads CSVEDRQGANGYTF. The CDR3 DNA sequence: TGCAGCGTTGAAGATCGACAGGGGGCGAATGGCTACACCTTC.

The chain employs TRBV5-6 and TRBJ1-1, with 8 bases lining up with TRBD1. V lost 4 bases, J lost 6 bases, and 2 bases stayed unmatched. The germline V gene has CDR1 SGHDT and CDR2 YYEEEE. This CDR3 contains 12 residues. The CDR3 is CASSQDRAEAFF. DNA for the CDR3: TGTGCCAGCAGCCAGGACAGGGCTGAAGCTTTCTTT.

The rearrangement joins TRBV27 to TRBJ2-5; possible D gene TRBD2, 6 bases. This CDR3 is built from 13 residues. The ends were cut back, 10 bases at V and 1 base at J, with 13 bases in the middle. The germline gives CDR1 MNHEY, CDR2 SMNVEV (reference sequence). CDR3 nucleotides: TGTGCCACGGGATGGCGGGGCCAAGAGACCCAGTACTTC. It is translated as CATGWRGQETQYF.

This rearrangement joins TRBV5-1 to TRBJ2-3; D might be TRBD2 (6 bases). There are 15 residues in the CDR3. Germline loops: CDR1 SGHRS, CDR2 YFSETQ. Trimming took 3 bases from V and 4 from J, leaving 15 bases between them. The CDR3: CASSWRDLSADTQYF. The CDR3 DNA follows: TGCGCCAGCAGCTGGAGGGACCTCTCGGCAGATACGCAGTATTTT.

The rearrangement links TRBV4-1 to TRBJ1-2; 8 bases match TRBD1. V dropped 3 bases and J dropped 3; count of bases not matched to a gene: 3. Germline CDR1 reads MGHRA; CDR2 reads YSYEKL. CDR3 length: 14 amino acids. The CDR3 DNA follows: TGCGCCAGCAGCCATGGACAGGGAGACTATGGCTACACCTTC. It yields the protein CASSHGQGDYGYTF.

This sequence joins TRBV27 and TRBJ1-1; 8 bases map to TRBD1. Per germline, CDR1 MNHEY and CDR2 SMNVEV (reference sequence). The CDR3 extends over 14 amino acids. J gave up 1 base and V 5 bases, and 3 bases lay outside the gene matches. In nucleotides, the CDR3 is TGTGCCAGCAGTGTGGGGACAGGGAACACTGAAGCTTTCTTT. Its protein product is CASSVGTGNTEAFF.

The gene calls are TRBV2 and TRBJ1-2, with 9 nucleotides matching TRBD1. After removal of 0 bases from V and 3 bases from J, the junction contained 8 bases not matched to a gene. The CDR3 consists of 17 residues. Germline CDR1 SNHLY, CDR2 FYNNEI. The CDR3 nucleotides are TGTGCCAGCAGTGAAGCGCTTACGGACAGGGGCTACTATGGCTACACCTTC. As protein: CASSEALTDRGYYGYTF.

The chain links TRBV29-1 to TRBJ1-3; 7 bases fit TRBD1. From germline, CDR1 is SQVTM and CDR2 ANQGSEA. The V and J ends lost 4 bases and 2 bases, in that order; junction bases with no gene match: 11. The CDR3 has 16 residues. In DNA, the CDR3 is TGCAGCGTTGGAACCACTGGGCAGGGGGCTGGAAACACCATATATTTT. It is translated as CSVGTTGQGAGNTIYF.